Sequencing of this T cell receptor (beta chain) was carried out in a study of T cell repertoires in cytomegalovirus infection. Across the whole study: Matching HLA type, along with CMV infection, was indicated by public TCR beta signatures.

TCRdb independently ran MiXCR on the reads; one entry per CDR3 protein. The sample lists some 700,000 distinct CDR3 sequences; roughly 36% were seen once. General study points: Identification of carriers of CMV plus the relevant HLA was performed using cumulative public TCR beta family frequency.

Regarding this clonotype: Its antigen is not known.

Source: cultured PBMCs, taken from culture after CMV antigen stimulation. The TCR comes from a human donor in good health (CMV status not recorded). Some clones in this sample may be carry-over from other donors' samples.

The CDR3 DNA reads as TGTGCCAGCAGCCGAGGGACTGGATTGAACGAGCAGTACTTC. Translated: CASSRGTGLNEQYF. The genes are TRBV5-3 and TRBJ2-7, with D possibly TRBD2 on 6 matching bases. TRBV5-3 is annotated as an ORF whose role is uncertain. There are 14 residues in the CDR3. V lost 8 bases and J 5 bases, leaving 20 bases between the germline ends.